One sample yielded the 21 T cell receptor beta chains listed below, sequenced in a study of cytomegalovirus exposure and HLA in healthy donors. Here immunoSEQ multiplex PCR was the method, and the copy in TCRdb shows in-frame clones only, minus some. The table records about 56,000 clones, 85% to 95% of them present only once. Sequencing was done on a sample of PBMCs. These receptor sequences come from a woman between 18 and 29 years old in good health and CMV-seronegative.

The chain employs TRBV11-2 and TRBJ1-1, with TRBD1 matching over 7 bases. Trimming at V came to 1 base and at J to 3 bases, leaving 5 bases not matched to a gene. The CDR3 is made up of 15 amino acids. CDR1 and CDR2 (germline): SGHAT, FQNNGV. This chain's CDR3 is CASSLGGGLYTEAFF. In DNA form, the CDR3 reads TGTGCCAGCAGCTTAGGAGGGGGCTTGTACACTGAAGCTTTCTTT.

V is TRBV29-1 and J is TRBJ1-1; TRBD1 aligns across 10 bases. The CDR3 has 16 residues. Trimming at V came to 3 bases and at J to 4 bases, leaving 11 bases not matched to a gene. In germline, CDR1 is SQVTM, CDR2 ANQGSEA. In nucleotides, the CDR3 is TGCAGCGTTGAGAGGCCGACAGGGGGCTTTGGCACTGAAGCTTTCTTT. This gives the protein CSVERPTGGFGTEAFF. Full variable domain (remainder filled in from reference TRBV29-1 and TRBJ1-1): SAVISQKPSRDICQRGTSLTIQCQVDSQVTMMFWYRQQPGQSLTLIATANQGSEATYESGFVIDKFPISRPNLTFSTLTVSNMSPEDSSIYLCSVERPTGGFGTEAFFGQGTRLTVV.

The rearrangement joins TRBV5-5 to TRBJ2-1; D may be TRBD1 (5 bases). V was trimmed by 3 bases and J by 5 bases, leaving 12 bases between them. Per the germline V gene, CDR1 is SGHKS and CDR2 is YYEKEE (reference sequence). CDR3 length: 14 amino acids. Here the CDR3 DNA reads TGTGCCAGCAGCTGGTTAGGGGCAGACAATGAGCAGTTCTTC. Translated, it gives CASSWLGADNEQFF. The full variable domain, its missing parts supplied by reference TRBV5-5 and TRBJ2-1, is DAGVTQSPTHLIKTRGQQVTLRCSPISGHKSVSWYQQVLGQGPQFIFQYYEKEERGRGNFPDRFSARQFPNYSSELNVNALLLGDSALYLCASSWLGADNEQFFGPGTRLTVL.

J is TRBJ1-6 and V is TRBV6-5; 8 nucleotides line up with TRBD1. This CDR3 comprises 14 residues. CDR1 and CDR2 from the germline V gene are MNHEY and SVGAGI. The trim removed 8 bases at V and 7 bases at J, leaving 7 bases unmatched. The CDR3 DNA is TGTGCCAGCTCAGACAGGGGTAGCAATTCACCCCTCCACTTT. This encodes CASSDRGSNSPLHF.

CDR3 in amino acids: CASSRLSGGIGSDTQYF. CDR3 coding DNA: TGTGCCAGCAGCCGTCTATCCGGGGGGATTGGCTCGGATACGCAGTATTTT. The genes are TRBV5-4 and TRBJ2-3; the match to TRBD2 covers 7 bases. V gave up 4 bases and J gave up 6 bases; unmatched junction bases: 17. CDR1 and CDR2 from the germline V gene are SGHNT and YYREEE (reference sequence). The CDR3 spans 17 residues.

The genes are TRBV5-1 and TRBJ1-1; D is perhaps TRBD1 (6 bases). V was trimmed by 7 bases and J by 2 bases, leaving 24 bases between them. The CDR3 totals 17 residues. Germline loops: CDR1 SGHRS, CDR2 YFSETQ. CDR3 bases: TGCGCCAGCTGCCCGCTACAGGGAGAGGGACCCAACACTGAAGCTTTCTTT. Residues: CASCPLQGEGPNTEAFF.

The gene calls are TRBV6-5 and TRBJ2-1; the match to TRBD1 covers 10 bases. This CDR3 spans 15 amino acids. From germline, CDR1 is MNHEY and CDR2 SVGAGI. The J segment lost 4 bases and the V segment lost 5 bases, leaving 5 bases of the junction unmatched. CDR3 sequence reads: CASSQTGGPYNEQFF. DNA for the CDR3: TGTGCCAGCAGTCAGACAGGGGGCCCATACAATGAGCAGTTCTTC.

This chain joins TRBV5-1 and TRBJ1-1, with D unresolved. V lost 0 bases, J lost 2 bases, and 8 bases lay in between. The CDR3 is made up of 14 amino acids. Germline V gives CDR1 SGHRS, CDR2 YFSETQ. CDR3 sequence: CASSLEPTNTEAFF. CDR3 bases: TGCGCCAGCAGCTTGGAACCCACTAACACTGAAGCTTTCTTT.

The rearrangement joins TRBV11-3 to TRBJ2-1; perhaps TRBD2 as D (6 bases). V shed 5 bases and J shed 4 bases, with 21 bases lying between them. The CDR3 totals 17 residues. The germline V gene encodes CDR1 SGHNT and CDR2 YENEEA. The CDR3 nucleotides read TGTGCCAGCAGCCCGCGGGCGGGGACTTCCCTTTACAATGAGCAGTTCTTC. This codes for CASSPRAGTSLYNEQFF.

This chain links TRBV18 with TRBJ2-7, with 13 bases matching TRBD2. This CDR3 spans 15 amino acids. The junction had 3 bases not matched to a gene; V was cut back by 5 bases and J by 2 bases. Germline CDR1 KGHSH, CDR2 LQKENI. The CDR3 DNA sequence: TGTGCCAGCTCAACTACTAGCGGGGGGGCCTACGAGCAGTACTTC. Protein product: CASSTTSGGAYEQYF.

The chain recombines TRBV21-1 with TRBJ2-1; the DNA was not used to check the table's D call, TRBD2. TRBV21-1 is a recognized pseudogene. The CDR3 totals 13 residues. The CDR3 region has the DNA TGTGCCAGCAGTACACTACGGCACAATGAGCAGTTCTTC. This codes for CASSTLRHNEQFF.

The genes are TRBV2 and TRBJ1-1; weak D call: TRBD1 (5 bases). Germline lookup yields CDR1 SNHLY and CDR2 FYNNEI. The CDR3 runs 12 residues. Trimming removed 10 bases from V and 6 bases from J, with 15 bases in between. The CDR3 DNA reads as TGTGCCACCAGCCCGCGGGGGGCTGAAGCTTTCTTT. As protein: CATSPRGAEAFF.

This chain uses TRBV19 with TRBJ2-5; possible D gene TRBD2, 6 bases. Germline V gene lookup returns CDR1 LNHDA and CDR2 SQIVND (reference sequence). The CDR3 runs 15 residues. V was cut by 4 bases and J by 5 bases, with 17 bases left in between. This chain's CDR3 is CASSRHWDFLETQYF. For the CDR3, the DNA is TGTGCCAGTAGTAGGCATTGGGACTTCCTGGAGACCCAGTACTTC.

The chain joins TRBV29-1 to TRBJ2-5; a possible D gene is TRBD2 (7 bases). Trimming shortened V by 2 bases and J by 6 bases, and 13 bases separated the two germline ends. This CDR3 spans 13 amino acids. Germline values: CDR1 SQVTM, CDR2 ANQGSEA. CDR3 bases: TGCAGCGTTGAATGGCAGGGGACTAAGACCCAGTACTTC. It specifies CSVEWQGTKTQYF.

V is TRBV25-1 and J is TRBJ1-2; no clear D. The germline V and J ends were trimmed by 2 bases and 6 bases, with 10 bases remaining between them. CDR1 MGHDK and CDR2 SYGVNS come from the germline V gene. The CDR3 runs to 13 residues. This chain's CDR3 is CASSEIEVDGYTF. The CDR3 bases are TGTGCCAGCAGTGAAATTGAGGTTGATGGCTACACCTTC.

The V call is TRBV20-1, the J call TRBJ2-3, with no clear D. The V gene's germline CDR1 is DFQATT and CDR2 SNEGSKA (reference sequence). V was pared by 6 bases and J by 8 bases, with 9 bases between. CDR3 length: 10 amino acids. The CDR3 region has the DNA TGCAGTGCGGGCGATGGTACGCAGTATTTT. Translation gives CSAGDGTQYF.

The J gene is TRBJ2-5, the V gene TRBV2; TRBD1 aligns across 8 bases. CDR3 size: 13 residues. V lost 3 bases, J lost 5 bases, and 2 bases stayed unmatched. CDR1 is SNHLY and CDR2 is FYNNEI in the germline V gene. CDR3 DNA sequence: TGTGCCAGCAGTGAGGACAGGGATGAGACCCAGTACTTC. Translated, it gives CASSEDRDETQYF.

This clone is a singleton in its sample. CDR3 residues: CAISEGLAINEQFF. CDR3 coding DNA: TGTGCCATCAGTGAAGGACTAGCGATTAATGAGCAGTTCTTC. The chain couples TRBV10-3 to TRBJ2-1, with TRBD2 matching over 9 bases. The CDR3 is 14 residues long. The V gene's germline CDR1 is ENHRY and CDR2 SYGVKD. Trimming removed 3 bases from V and 7 bases from J; junction bases left unmatched: 4.

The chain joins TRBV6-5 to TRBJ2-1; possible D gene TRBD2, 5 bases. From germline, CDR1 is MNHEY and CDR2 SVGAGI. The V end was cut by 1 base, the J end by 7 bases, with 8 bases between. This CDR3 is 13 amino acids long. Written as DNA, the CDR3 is TGTGCCAGCAGTTACTTTGGCGGGAATGAGCAGTTCTTC. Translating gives CASSYFGGNEQFF.

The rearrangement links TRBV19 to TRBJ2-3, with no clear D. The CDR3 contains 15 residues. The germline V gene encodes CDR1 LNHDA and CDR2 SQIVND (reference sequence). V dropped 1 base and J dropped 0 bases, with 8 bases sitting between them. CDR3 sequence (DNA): TGTGCCAGTAGTATAGTCGGGTCTAGCACAGATACGCAGTATTTT. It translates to CASSIVGSSTDTQYF. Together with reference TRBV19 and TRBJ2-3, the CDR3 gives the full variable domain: DGGITQSPKYLFRKEGQNVTLSCEQNLNHDAMYWYRQDPGQGLRLIYYSQIVNDFQKGDIAEGYSVSREKKESFPLTVTSAQKNPTAFYLCASSIVGSSTDTQYFGPGTRLTVL.

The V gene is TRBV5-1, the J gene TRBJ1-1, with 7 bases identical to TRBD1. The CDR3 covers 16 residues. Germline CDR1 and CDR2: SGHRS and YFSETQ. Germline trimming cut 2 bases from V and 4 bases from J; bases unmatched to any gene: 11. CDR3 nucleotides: TGCGCCAGCAGCTTCGGGGCAGGGGGATATGGCACTGAAGCTTTCTTT. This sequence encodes CASSFGAGGYGTEAFF.